This T cell receptor beta chain emerged from a study of cytomegalovirus exposure and HLA in healthy donors. Study findings and constraints: A list of more than 150 TCR beta chains associated with cytomegalovirus was given.

Sequencing was performed with immunoSEQ multiplex PCR; in TCRdb, only in-frame clones are kept and a portion is missing. Seen here are about 160,000 clones, under 90% observed once, and the top ten hold about a tenth. Trimming took 3 bases from V and 0 from J, leaving 10 bases between them. Germline CDR1 SGHRS, CDR2 YFSETQ. The CDR3 contains 14 residues. This clone was counted only a few times. Antigen: not known. Sequenced input: PBMCs. V is TRBV5-1 and J is TRBJ2-7; tentatively, D is TRBD2 (6 bases). The sequence was obtained from a woman aged 18-30 years in good health and CMV-seropositive. The DNA of the CDR3 is TGCGCCAGCAGCTCATCCGGGAGCTCCTACGAGCAGTACTTC. Amino acids: CASSSSGSSYEQYF.